These T cell receptor beta chains were read from a single sample in a study of T cells in Graves' hyperthyroidism and ophthalmopathy. TCRdb analysed the multiplex PCR reads with MiXCR anew, one entry per CDR3 protein. The sample includes about 560,000 distinct CDR3 sequences, 16% of them seen just once. Sample: blood. The receptors derive from a woman between 18 and 29 years old with Graves' hyperthyroidism. The CDR3 runs from the conserved cysteine through the conserved F or W. D genes are given only for firm matches. Clone size is not always given. Where it is, it says once, few, many or a class for expanded clones.

d_call j_call clone_size v_call cdr3_aa cdr3_nt
TRBD1 TRBJ2-7 . TRBV28 CATQGGTGSYEQYF TGTGCCACCCAAGGGGGGACAGGCTCCTACGAGCAGTACTTC
. TRBJ2-7 . TRBV29-1 CSVLGGASYEQYF TGCAGCGTTTTGGGGGGTGCCTCCTACGAGCAGTACTTC
. TRBJ2-6 . TRBV12-3/TRBV12-4 CASTYGTARSGANVLTF TGTGCCAGCACCTACGGGACCGCCCGCTCTGGGGCCAACGTCCTGACTTTC
. TRBJ2-1 few TRBV7-8 CASSRSSDGPYNEQFF TGTGCCAGCAGCCGATCTAGCGACGGACCCTACAATGAGCAGTTCTTC
. TRBJ1-2 . TRBV12-3/TRBV12-4 CASSLYRVDYTF TGTGCCAGCAGTTTGTACAGGGTCGACTACACCTTC
TRBD1 TRBJ2-1 many TRBV20-1 CSAPRDRGYLGSGEQFF TGCAGTGCTCCCCGGGACAGGGGGTACCTAGGATCGGGTGAGCAGTTCTTC
. TRBJ1-3 . TRBV12-3/TRBV12-4 CASEARNTIYF TGTGCCAGCGAAGCTAGAAACACCATATATTTT
. TRBJ1-1 many TRBV29-1 CSGVRVESEAFF TGCAGCGGTGTTCGAGTTGAGTCTGAAGCTTTCTTT
TRBD1 TRBJ1-3 few TRBV20-1 CSAREWAGGLFGNTIYF TGCAGTGCTAGAGAGTGGGCAGGGGGCCTTTTTGGAAACACCATATATTTT
. TRBJ1-2 many TRBV12-3/TRBV12-4 CASTMTGKVGYGYTF TGTGCCAGCACCATGACAGGAAAGGTGGGCTATGGCTACACCTTC
TRBD2 TRBJ2-3 many TRBV20-1 CSARVGGMRTDTQYF TGCAGTGCTAGAGTGGGGGGGATGAGGACAGATACGCAGTATTTT
. TRBJ2-1 few TRBV7-9 CASRADRPEYNEQFF TGTGCCAGCAGGGCAGACCGACCGGAGTACAATGAGCAGTTCTTC
TRBD1 TRBJ2-1 . TRBV9 CASSALSRDRGGYEQFF TGTGCCAGCAGCGCTTTGAGCCGGGACAGGGGGGGCTATGAGCAGTTCTTC
. TRBJ2-3 many TRBV5-5 CASRASSTDTQYF TGTGCCAGCAGAGCTAGCAGCACAGATACGCAGTATTTT
. TRBJ2-7 many TRBV2 CASREGLRKGDPYYEQYF TGTGCCAGCAGAGAAGGTTTAAGAAAAGGGGACCCCTACTACGAGCAGTACTTC
. TRBJ2-7 many TRBV11-2 CASSSITGSSYEQYF TGTGCCAGCAGCTCGATTACAGGGAGCTCCTACGAGCAGTACTTC
. TRBJ1-1 many TRBV5-1 CASTPDGEMNTEAFF TGCGCCAGCACCCCCGACGGGGAAATGAACACTGAAGCTTTCTTT
. TRBJ2-5 . TRBV24-1 CATSDLQPDLQETQYF TGTGCCACCAGTGATTTGCAACCCGATCTCCAAGAGACCCAGTACTTC
. TRBJ2-2 . TRBV5-6 CASSLLGGELFF TGTGCCAGCAGCCTGTTGGGCGGGGAGCTGTTTTTT
. TRBJ1-2 . TRBV6-2/TRBV6-3 CASAALYGYTF TGTGCCAGCGCCGCTCTCTATGGCTACACCTTC
. TRBJ2-1 many TRBV12-3/TRBV12-4 CASSGGRGSEQFF TGTGCCAGCAGTGGGGGAAGGGGTAGTGAGCAGTTCTTC
. TRBJ1-1 . TRBV29-1 CSVVTPKAEAFF TGCAGCGTTGTAACCCCAAAGGCTGAAGCTTTCTTT
TRBD2 TRBJ2-5 few TRBV3-1 CASSQDPGLVKTQYF TGTGCCAGCAGCCAAGATCCCGGACTAGTCAAGACCCAGTACTTC
. TRBJ1-5 few TRBV12-3/TRBV12-4 CASSETSGLNNQPQHF TGTGCCAGCAGTGAAACATCGGGGTTAAACAATCAGCCCCAGCATTTT
TRBD2 TRBJ2-7 . TRBV7-7 CASSSGPTGGQYF TGTGCCAGCAGCTCCGGGCCTACGGGGGGGCAGTACTTC
. TRBJ2-3 few TRBV6-2/TRBV6-3 CASTKVGGVVTDTQYF TGTGCCAGCACTAAGGTCGGGGGAGTGGTGACAGATACGCAGTATTTT
TRBD2 TRBJ2-7 . TRBV4-3 CASSVSAGLSYEQYF TGCGCCAGCAGCGTATCAGCGGGACTCTCCTACGAGCAGTACTTC
TRBD1 TRBJ1-4 . TRBV27 CASSLWTGGIEKLFF TGTGCCAGCAGTTTATGGACAGGGGGGATTGAAAAACTGTTTTTT